These 3 T cell receptor beta chains share one sample of origin, sequenced in a study of T-cell reconstitution after alpha-beta-depleted transplantation in children. Preparation of the TCRbeta library used unique molecular identifiers. TCRdb reprocessed the PCR reads with MiXCR, giving one entry per CDR3 protein. The top ten clones hold about 4.9% of a sample with a few hundred thousand distinct CDR3 sequences, roughly a tenth of them seen once. Sequences were derived from PBMCs from the stem cell graft donor, sampled from the stem cell graft. The receptors derive from a human donor who donated a stem cell graft to a child with SCID.

This clonotype was seen repeatedly, ten times or more. The chain uses TRBV18 and TRBJ2-3; 8 nucleotides agree with TRBD2. With V trimmed by 3 bases and J by 0 bases, 8 bases remained unmatched. This CDR3 has 17 amino acids. CDR1 KGHSH and CDR2 LQKENI come from the germline V gene. CDR3 sequence: CASSPIPLAGSTDTQYF. CDR3 bases: TGTGCCAGCTCACCTATCCCATTAGCGGGGAGCACAGATACGCAGTATTTT. Supplemented by reference TRBV18 and TRBJ2-3, the full variable domain reads NAGVMQNPRHLVRRRGQEARLRCSPMKGHSHVYWYRQLPEEGLKFMVYLQKENIIDESGMPKERFSAEFPKEGPSILRIQQVVRGDSAAYFCASSPIPLAGSTDTQYFGPGTRLTVL.

The table lists this clonotype with many counts. The CDR3 spells CASRQVGLSQETQYF. The CDR3 DNA reads as TGCGCCAGCAGACAGGTCGGACTTTCCCAAGAGACCCAGTACTTC. This chain links TRBV5-1 with TRBJ2-5; the D gene could be TRBD1 or TRBD2 (5 bases each). This CDR3 is 15 amino acids long. Germline values: CDR1 SGHRS, CDR2 YFSETQ. V shed 5 bases and J shed 1 base, with 15 bases lying between them.

This clonotype was counted many times. The rearrangement uses TRBV6-6 and TRBJ2-3; maybe TRBD1 (6 bases). Germline loops: CDR1 MNHNY, CDR2 SVGAGI (reference sequence). The V gene lost 8 bases and the J gene lost 4 bases, with 13 bases spanning the gap. The CDR3 covers 13 residues. This chain's CDR3 is CASGLGGPDTQYF. The CDR3 DNA sequence: TGTGCCAGCGGTCTTGGGGGCCCAGATACGCAGTATTTT.